The 24 T cell receptor beta chains given below trace back to one sample, sequenced in a study of blood T cell repertoires in COVID-19. This table comes from immunoSEQ multiplex PCR, and its TCRdb copy is limited to in-frame clones, with some not included. The sample includes about 160,000 clones, around 90% of them seen just once. The specimen sequenced was peripheral blood. All receptors derive from a woman aged 60-75 years who had recovered from COVID-19.

The rearrangement uses TRBV7-8 and TRBJ2-7; 7 bases are a match to TRBD1. Unmatched junction bases numbered 6, after V lost 5 bases and J lost 2 bases. CDR1 and CDR2 from the germline V gene are SGHVS and FQNEAQ. This CDR3 contains 14 residues. The CDR3 DNA sequence: TGTGCCAGCAGCAAACAGACAGGGCCCTACGAGCAGTACTTC. It yields the protein CASSKQTGPYEQYF.

The gene calls are TRBV5-1 and TRBJ1-4; 9 bases are a match to TRBD1. CDR1 SGHRS and CDR2 YFSETQ come from the germline V gene. J lost 7 bases, V lost 0 bases, and 7 bases had no gene match. This CDR3 has 16 residues. In DNA form, the CDR3 reads TGCGCCAGCAGCTTGGATGTACAGGGGGCGAGTGAAAAACTGTTTTTT. It yields the protein CASSLDVQGASEKLFF.

This chain joins TRBV7-3 and TRBJ2-1, with unresolved D. V shed 5 bases and J shed 8 bases, with 13 bases lying between them. The CDR3 covers 13 residues. In germline, CDR1 is SGHTA, CDR2 FQGTGA. The CDR3 loop is CASSPNVQYEQFF. The CDR3 region has the DNA TGTGCCAGCAGCCCAAATGTACAGTATGAGCAGTTCTTC.

The CDR3 nucleotides are TGTGCCATCAGTGAAAGGGAGGGAGCTTTCTTT. This encodes CAISEREGAFF. The chain joins TRBV10-3 to TRBJ1-1; no clear D gene. CDR1 and CDR2 (germline): ENHRY, SYGVKD. The CDR3 is 11 residues long. With 3 bases removed from V and 10 bases from J, the gap between germline ends came to 9 bases.

The J gene is TRBJ1-2, the V gene TRBV11-3, with D tentatively TRBD1 (5 bases). V was cut by 1 base and J by 0 bases, with 9 bases left in between. Per the germline V gene, CDR1 is SGHNT and CDR2 is YENEEA. CDR3 length: 15 amino acids. The CDR3 nucleotides are TGTGCCAGCAGCTTAGCACAGGTGTCTAACTATGGCTACACCTTC. It is translated as CASSLAQVSNYGYTF.

The table lists this clone with a count of one. The gene calls are TRBV2 and TRBJ1-6; 9 bases fit TRBD1. Per the germline V gene, CDR1 is SNHLY and CDR2 is FYNNEI. CDR3 length: 18 residues. The J segment lost 2 bases and the V segment lost 6 bases, leaving 11 bases of the junction unmatched. CDR3: CASRGTPGQGAYNSPLHF. DNA of the CDR3: TGTGCCAGCAGGGGTACCCCGGGACAGGGAGCCTATAATTCACCCCTCCACTTT.

The chain links TRBV5-1 to TRBJ2-7, with 7 positions matching TRBD1. Germline V gene data show CDR1 as SGHRS and CDR2 as YFSETQ. This CDR3 contains 15 residues. V lost 0 bases and J lost 0; bases outside the gene matches: 3. DNA for the CDR3: TGCGCCAGCAGCTTGGGGGACAGACTCTCCTACGAGCAGTACTTC. Translated: CASSLGDRLSYEQYF.

The DNA of the CDR3 is TGTGCCAGCAGCTTATATGGGGGCCACGAGCAGTACTTC. This translates into CASSLYGGHEQYF. The rearrangement uses TRBV11-2 and TRBJ2-7; D is perhaps TRBD1 (6 bases). The germline gives CDR1 SGHAT, CDR2 FQNNGV. The germline V and J ends were trimmed by 2 bases and 5 bases, with 10 bases remaining between them. This CDR3 is built from 13 residues.

This clone was seen more than once but under ten times. The V call is TRBV11-2, the J call TRBJ2-1; 9 nucleotides line up with TRBD2. The germline gives CDR1 SGHAT, CDR2 FQNNGV. This CDR3 is 15 amino acids long. Losses at the gene ends were 1 base for V and 6 bases for J; bases not matched to a gene: 4. CDR3: CASSLGTSERNEQFF. The CDR3, as DNA: TGTGCCAGCAGCTTAGGGACTAGCGAACGCAATGAGCAGTTCTTC.

J is TRBJ1-2 and V is TRBV7-9; D is possibly TRBD1 (5 bases). Germline values: CDR1 SEHNR, CDR2 FQNEAQ (reference sequence). The CDR3 totals 14 residues. The ends were cut back, 4 bases at V and 1 base at J, with 10 bases in the middle. This CDR3 reads CASSYDQGNYGYTF. CDR3 sequence (DNA): TGTGCCAGCAGCTACGATCAGGGTAACTATGGCTACACCTTC.

J is TRBJ1-1 and V is TRBV5-1, with 9 bases that match TRBD1. CDR3 length: 15 residues. Looked up from germline, CDR1 is SGHRS and CDR2 is YFSETQ. V lost 4 bases to trimming and J lost 3 bases; unmatched junction nucleotides: 7. This chain's CDR3 is CASSTGGTGHTEAFF. The CDR3 coding sequence is TGCGCCAGCAGCACTGGTGGGACAGGGCACACTGAAGCTTTCTTT.

CDR3 DNA: TGTGCCGGCTCACGACAGGGGGCTGACTATGGCTACACCTTC. It codes for CAGSRQGADYGYTF. V usage is TRBV2 and J usage is TRBJ1-2, with TRBD1 matching 10 bases. The V segment lost 11 bases and the J segment 3 bases; nucleotides outside the gene matches: 9. CDR3 length: 14 amino acids. Germline V gene lookup returns CDR1 SNHLY and CDR2 FYNNEI.

V gene TRBV28 combines with J gene TRBJ2-7, with D tentatively TRBD2 (5 bases). V dropped 5 bases and J dropped 1 base, with 12 bases sitting between them. Germline V gene lookup returns CDR1 MDHEN and CDR2 SYDVKM. The CDR3 runs to 14 residues. CDR3 nucleotides: TGTGCCAGCAGTCCCTTTACGGGGTCCTACGAGCAGTACTTC. Amino acid sequence: CASSPFTGSYEQYF.

The chain joins TRBV5-1 to TRBJ1-4, with D perhaps TRBD1 (5 bases). The CDR3 sequence is 15 residues long. The germline gives CDR1 SGHRS, CDR2 YFSETQ. V was trimmed by 1 base and J by 4 bases, leaving 11 bases between them. CDR3 protein: CASSLRRGFNEKLFF. The CDR3 nucleotides read TGCGCCAGCAGCTTGAGGAGGGGCTTTAATGAAAAACTGTTTTTT.

This chain uses TRBV28 with TRBJ2-1, with 9 bases lining up with TRBD2. The CDR3 runs 14 residues. Germline values: CDR1 MDHEN, CDR2 SYDVKM. After removal of 8 bases from V and 5 bases from J, the junction contained 7 bases not matched to a gene. The chain's CDR3 is CASGGGLADNEQFF. The DNA of the CDR3 is TGTGCCAGCGGGGGGGGACTAGCAGACAATGAGCAGTTCTTC.

J is TRBJ2-3 and V is TRBV6-2 or TRBV6-3, with 9 bases that match TRBD2. The CDR3 spans 14 residues. Germline values: CDR1 MNHEY, CDR2 SVGEGT. V lost 4 bases and J lost 4; bases outside the gene matches: 3. The CDR3 sequence is CASSWLAGSDTQYF. In DNA form, the CDR3 reads TGTGCCAGCAGTTGGCTAGCGGGGTCAGATACGCAGTATTTT.

The gene calls are TRBV5-1 and TRBJ2-7; D might be TRBD1 (6 bases). This CDR3 contains 16 residues. With 2 bases removed from V and 3 bases from J, the gap between germline ends came to 18 bases. From germline, CDR1 is SGHRS and CDR2 YFSETQ. The CDR3 is CASSFNGQNSFYEQYF. CDR3 sequence (DNA): TGCGCCAGCAGCTTTAACGGACAGAACTCCTTCTACGAGCAGTACTTC.

The V call is TRBV5-1, the J call TRBJ2-2; 8 bases fit TRBD1. The CDR3 spans 17 residues. Germline CDR1 SGHRS, CDR2 YFSETQ. V lost 4 bases, J lost 6 bases, and 14 bases stayed unmatched. The CDR3: CASSAGAGGQVAGELFF. The CDR3 DNA reads as TGCGCCAGCAGCGCCGGAGCAGGGGGCCAGGTCGCCGGGGAGCTGTTTTTT.

V is TRBV28 and J is TRBJ1-6, with unresolved D. V lost 3 bases to trimming and J lost 8 bases, with 14 bases between them. The CDR3 sequence is 15 residues long. From germline, CDR1 is MDHEN and CDR2 SYDVKM. The CDR3 sequence is CASSLVGVWHSPLHF. CDR3 bases: TGTGCCAGCAGTTTGGTCGGGGTTTGGCATTCACCCCTCCACTTT.

The V call is TRBV6-5, the J call TRBJ1-1; D is unclear. Germline V gene sequence: CDR1 MNHEY, CDR2 SVGAGI. The ends were cut back, 10 bases at V and 4 bases at J, with 16 bases in the middle. This CDR3 is built from 13 residues. CDR3 sequence reads: CATHSGGGTEAFF. CDR3 sequence (DNA): TGTGCCACCCACTCAGGTGGAGGCACTGAAGCTTTCTTT.

This clone turned up a few times. V usage is TRBV14 and J usage is TRBJ2-1, with 13 bases aligning to TRBD2. The V gene's germline CDR1 is SGHDN and CDR2 FVKESK. V shed 0 bases, J shed 0 bases, and the junction held 8 bases outside the gene matches. This CDR3 comprises 20 residues. This CDR3 is CASSQDPGLAGKLSYNEQFF. Written as DNA, the CDR3 is TGTGCCAGCAGCCAAGATCCGGGACTAGCGGGGAAACTCTCCTACAATGAGCAGTTCTTC.

The chain employs TRBV6-2 or TRBV6-3 and TRBJ2-1; 8 bases fit TRBD2. The germline V gene has CDR1 MNHEY and CDR2 SVGEGT. The J segment lost 2 bases and the V segment lost 2 bases, leaving 8 bases of the junction unmatched. This CDR3 is 17 amino acids long. CDR3 in DNA: TGTGCCAGCAGTTACGTGTCGGGGGGGCTCCCCTACAATGAGCAGTTCTTC. Protein sequence: CASSYVSGGLPYNEQFF.

The CDR3 DNA is TGTGCCAGCAGTCCCCATCCGGACATTCAGTACTTC. The encoded protein is CASSPHPDIQYF. This chain joins TRBV12-3 or TRBV12-4 and TRBJ2-4; no definite D call. V was cut by 5 bases and J by 8 bases, with 10 bases left in between. The CDR3 sequence is 12 residues long.

The chain uses TRBV20-1 and TRBJ2-3, with 7 bases fitting TRBD2. After removal of 3 bases from V and 5 bases from J, the junction contained 11 bases not matched to a gene. The CDR3 extends over 15 amino acids. Looked up from germline, CDR1 is DFQATT and CDR2 is SNEGSKA (reference sequence). CDR3 sequence reads: CSASPLTSNEDTQYF. In nucleotides, the CDR3 is TGCAGTGCTAGTCCCTTGACTAGCAATGAAGATACGCAGTATTTT.